The rows below give T cell receptor beta chains drawn from one sample of a study of blood T cell repertoires in COVID-19. Libraries were prepared by immunoSEQ multiplex PCR; TCRdb keeps only in-frame clonotypes and omits some of them. The sample includes about 250,000 clones, roughly 85% of them seen just once. Sequencing was performed on peripheral blood. The receptors were gathered from a man between 18 and 35 years old with active or convalescent COVID-19. Both conserved end residues are part of each CDR3.

TRBV18	TRBJ2-7	CATREGLLSYEQYF
TRBV6-2/TRBV6-3	TRBJ1-6	CASSYPRDNSPLHF
TRBV4-3	TRBJ1-4	CASSHRTGENEKLFF
TRBV11-2	TRBJ1-1	CASSLGGRLSGAEAFF
TRBV19	TRBJ2-2	CASSPTGVDTGELFF
TRBV29-1	TRBJ2-3	CSVGAWGDTQYF
TRBV28	TRBJ1-6	CASSPRQVWGSPLHF
TRBV24-1	TRBJ2-5	CATSDGGIQETQYF
TRBV5-4	TRBJ2-7	CASSRPGQGALEQYF
TRBV15	TRBJ2-1	CATSISNEQFF
TRBV20-1	TRBJ1-6	CSASAGVDSPLHF
TRBV29-1	TRBJ2-6	CSVISYSDSGANVLTF
TRBV27	TRBJ1-5	CASSLRQGNQPQHF
TRBV7-9	TRBJ1-6	CASSLGQVNNSPLHF
TRBV19	TRBJ2-5	CASSNRDRRSQETQYF
TRBV2	TRBJ1-2	CASSVGQFFYGYTF
TRBV4-1	TRBJ1-6	CASSQERVSPLHF
TRBV11-3	TRBJ1-3	CASSTGVGNTIYF
TRBV27	TRBJ1-2	CASSLATGGLLYGYTF
TRBV6-2/TRBV6-3	TRBJ2-3	CASSARVAGAAGDTQYF
TRBV10-3	TRBJ1-1	CAISESASQGNTEAFF
TRBV15	TRBJ1-3	CATSRDRGSGNTIYF
TRBV5-1	TRBJ1-1	CASSLVAGQRNTEAFF
TRBV5-1	TRBJ2-3	CASSRLAGADTQYF
TRBV19	TRBJ2-5	CASTPGGGYQETQYF
TRBV27	TRBJ1-1	CASSPVPGVNTEAFF
TRBV28	TRBJ2-7	CASSPPPGSYEQYF
TRBV5-1	TRBJ1-1	CASRTTTENTEAFF
TRBV6-2/TRBV6-3	TRBJ2-5	CASSYESGGSVVETQYF
TRBV4-3	TRBJ2-2	CASSHGPGSGGELFF
TRBV10-3	TRBJ2-1	CAISDLQGVWNEQFF
TRBV4-3	TRBJ2-7	CASSHLSGTGVREQYF
TRBV29-1	TRBJ2-1	CSGATDLLYNEQFF
TRBV21-1	TRBJ1-2	CASSKLQGRGYTF
TRBV6-6	TRBJ2-5	CASTTYSWETQYF
TRBV3-1/TRBV3-2	TRBJ2-3	CASSQTDRADTQYF
TRBV7-7	TRBJ2-3	CASSLGDTGTDTQYF
TRBV5-1	TRBJ1-2	CASSFGREGYTF
TRBV7-8	TRBJ1-1	CASRRQADEKGSNTEAFF
TRBV7-6	TRBJ2-1	CASSSDRGLYNEQFF
TRBV6-4	TRBJ2-1	CASSDSKASANEQFF
TRBV6-2/TRBV6-3	TRBJ1-1	CASSYQPGMTEAFF
TRBV3-1/TRBV3-2	TRBJ1-2	CASSRGQGLGYGYTF
TRBV19	TRBJ1-1	CASSRSRFRGVNTEAFF
TRBV19	TRBJ2-1	CASSEPGLARNEQFF
TRBV7-2	TRBJ2-3	CATLLASTDTQYF
TRBV7-2	TRBJ1-3	CASSLEGARSSGNTIYF
TRBV28	TRBJ1-2	CASSFFPPGGDYGYTF
TRBV24-1	TRBJ2-3	CATSGQGRPTNADTQYF
TRBV10-3	TRBJ2-1	CAISGGVILYNEQFF
TRBV6-2/TRBV6-3	TRBJ1-1	CASSYSSPGRGDLTEAFF
TRBV7-9	TRBJ2-1	CASSLALEGSGNSYNEQFF
TRBV9	TRBJ1-2	CASSPDRDRRYGYTF